The 11 T cell receptor beta chains below come from one sample, sequenced in a study of Graves' ophthalmopathy and Graves' hyperthyroidism. Researchers took RNA transcripts and amplified TCR beta CDR3 regions from them. Following a first-round RT-PCR that used HTBI primers, a second-round multiplex PCR was carried out. TCRdb passed the multiplex PCR reads through MiXCR, listing each CDR3 protein once. The sample yields around 600,000 distinct CDR3 sequences, under 50% seen once. Sequences were obtained from peripheral blood. The receptors here all came from an adult man with Graves' ophthalmopathy.

This clonotype occurred many times. This rearrangement joins TRBV12-3 or TRBV12-4 to TRBJ1-1, with D tentatively TRBD1 (6 bases). Trimming shortened V by 7 bases and J by 11 bases, and 20 bases separated the two germline ends. This CDR3 spans 13 amino acids. The CDR3 bases are TGTGCCAGCAAAACAGGACAGACTACGACGGCTTTCTTT. It codes for CASKTGQTTTAFF.

The gene calls are TRBV10-3 and TRBJ1-5; D is unclear. This CDR3 has 12 amino acids. Germline V gene sequence: CDR1 ENHRY, CDR2 SYGVKD. DNA of the CDR3: TGTACCCCCGTGAGAAGCAATCAGCCCCAGCATTTT. Protein: CTPVRSNQPQHF.

This clonotype was seen ten or more times. The J gene is TRBJ1-1, the V gene TRBV7-2; D is undetermined. Germline-derived CDR1 and CDR2 are SGHTA and FQGNSA. The ends were cut back, 5 bases at V and 5 bases at J, with 15 bases in the middle. The CDR3 totals 14 residues. The CDR3 DNA sequence: TGTGCCAGCAGCCCCCCAGGCGGGTGGACTGAAGCTTTCTTT. It specifies CASSPPGGWTEAFF. Full variable domain (remainder filled in from reference TRBV7-2 and TRBJ1-1): GAGVSQSPSNKVTEKGKDVELRCDPISGHTALYWYRQSLGQGLEFLIYFQGNSAPDKSGLPSDRFSAERTGGSVSTLTIQRTQQEDSAVYLCASSPPGGWTEAFFGQGTRLTVV.

This clonotype was seen only once. This CDR3 is CATSRDLGEYEQYF. The CDR3 coding sequence is TGTGCCACCAGCAGAGATTTGGGGGAATACGAGCAGTACTTC. The rearrangement uses TRBV15 and TRBJ2-7; the D call may be TRBD1 or TRBD2 (5 bases each). The V end was cut by 0 bases, the J end by 4 bases, with 10 bases between. The CDR3 is 14 residues long. CDR1 and CDR2 from the germline V gene are LNHNV and YYDKDF (reference sequence).

The rearrangement links TRBV25-1 to TRBJ1-5; TRBD1 matches at 11 bases. CDR1 and CDR2 (germline): MGHDK, SYGVNS. This CDR3 contains 12 residues. The V segment lost 9 bases and the J segment 6 bases; nucleotides outside the gene matches: 1. CDR3 nucleotides: TGTGCCAGGGGACAGGGGGGTCAGCCCCAGCATTTT. Translated, it gives CARGQGGQPQHF.

At least ten counts were recorded for this clonotype. The chain links TRBV7-9 to TRBJ2-7; tentatively, D is TRBD1 (6 bases). This CDR3 comprises 13 residues. With 7 bases removed from V and 3 bases from J, the gap between germline ends came to 13 bases. Looked up from germline, CDR1 is SEHNR and CDR2 is FQNEAQ (reference sequence). The CDR3 DNA sequence: TGTGCCAGCACCTCAGGGGCCTACTACGAGCAGTACTTC. This translates into CASTSGAYYEQYF. Full variable domain (missing parts from reference TRBV7-9 and TRBJ2-7): DTGVSQNPRHKITKRGQNVTFRCDPISEHNRLYWYRQTLGQGPEFLTYFQNEAQLEKSRLLSDRFSAERPKGSFSTLEIQRTEQGDSAMYLCASTSGAYYEQYFGPGTRLTVT.

This clonotype was observed at least ten times. The rearrangement uses TRBV7-9 and TRBJ2-7; 10 nucleotides line up with TRBD1. CDR1 SEHNR and CDR2 FQNEAQ come from the germline V gene (reference sequence). V was pared by 2 bases and J by 5 bases, with 12 bases of the junction left unmatched. CDR3 length equals 17 residues. The DNA for the CDR3 is TGTGCCAGCAGCTTATTCCCGCTTAGAGGACAGGGGGACGAGCAGTACTTC. Translating gives CASSLFPLRGQGDEQYF.

This clonotype was observed at least ten times. The rearrangement links TRBV20-1 to TRBJ2-7; TRBD2 agrees at 10 bases. J was trimmed by 1 base and V by 3 bases; bases with no gene match: 6. Germline V lookup: CDR1 DFQATT, CDR2 SNEGSKA (reference sequence). The CDR3 consists of 15 residues. The CDR3 DNA reads as TGCAGTGCTAGTGGATTACTAGCGGGGTCCTACGAGCAGTACTTC. Translating it yields CSASGLLAGSYEQYF.

This sequence joins TRBV7-9 and TRBJ2-7, with 9 bases fitting TRBD1. The CDR3 length is 15 residues. J gave up 5 bases and V 5 bases, and 10 bases lay outside the gene matches. Germline CDR1 and CDR2: SEHNR and FQNEAQ (reference sequence). Written as DNA, the CDR3 is TGTGCCAGCAGCCACCCCCGGGACAGGGACCACGAGCAGTACTTC. Translated: CASSHPRDRDHEQYF.

This clonotype showed up just a few times. Here the CDR3 DNA reads TGTGCCAGCGGGCGGGACACTAGCTCCTACGAGCAGTACTTC. Amino acids: CASGRDTSSYEQYF. V usage is TRBV7-2 and J usage is TRBJ2-7, with D perhaps matching TRBD1 or TRBD2 (6 bases each). Germline lookup yields CDR1 SGHTA and CDR2 FQGNSA. V lost 8 bases, J lost 0 bases, and 14 bases lay in between. This CDR3 is 14 amino acids long.

The rearrangement uses TRBV7-2 and TRBJ2-5; 8 positions agree with TRBD2. The V segment lost 5 bases and the J segment 9 bases; nucleotides outside the gene matches: 14. The CDR3 is made up of 15 amino acids. Per the germline V gene, CDR1 is SGHTA and CDR2 is FQGNSA. DNA of the CDR3: TGTGCCAGCAGCCCCGGGGGGGTCGAGGGTCAGCCCCAGTACTTC. Its translation: CASSPGGVEGQPQYF.